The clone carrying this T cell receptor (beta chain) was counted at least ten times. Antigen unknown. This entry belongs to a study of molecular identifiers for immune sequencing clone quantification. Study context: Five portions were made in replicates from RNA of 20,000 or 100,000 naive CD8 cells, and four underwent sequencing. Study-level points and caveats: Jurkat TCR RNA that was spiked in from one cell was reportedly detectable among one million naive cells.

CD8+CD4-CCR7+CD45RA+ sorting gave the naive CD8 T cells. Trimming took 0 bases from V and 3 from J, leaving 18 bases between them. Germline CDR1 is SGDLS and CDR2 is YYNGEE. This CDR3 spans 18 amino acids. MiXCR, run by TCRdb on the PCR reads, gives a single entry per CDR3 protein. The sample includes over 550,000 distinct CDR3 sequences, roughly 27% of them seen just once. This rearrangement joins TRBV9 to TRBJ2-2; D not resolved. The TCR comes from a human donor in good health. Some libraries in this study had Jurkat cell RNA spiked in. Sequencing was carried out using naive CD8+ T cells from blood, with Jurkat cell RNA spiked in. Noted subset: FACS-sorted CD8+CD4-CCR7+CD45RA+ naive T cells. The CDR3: CASSVDPSTELYTGELFF. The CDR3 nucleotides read TGTGCCAGCAGCGTAGACCCCAGCACAGAGCTCTACACCGGGGAGCTGTTTTTT.